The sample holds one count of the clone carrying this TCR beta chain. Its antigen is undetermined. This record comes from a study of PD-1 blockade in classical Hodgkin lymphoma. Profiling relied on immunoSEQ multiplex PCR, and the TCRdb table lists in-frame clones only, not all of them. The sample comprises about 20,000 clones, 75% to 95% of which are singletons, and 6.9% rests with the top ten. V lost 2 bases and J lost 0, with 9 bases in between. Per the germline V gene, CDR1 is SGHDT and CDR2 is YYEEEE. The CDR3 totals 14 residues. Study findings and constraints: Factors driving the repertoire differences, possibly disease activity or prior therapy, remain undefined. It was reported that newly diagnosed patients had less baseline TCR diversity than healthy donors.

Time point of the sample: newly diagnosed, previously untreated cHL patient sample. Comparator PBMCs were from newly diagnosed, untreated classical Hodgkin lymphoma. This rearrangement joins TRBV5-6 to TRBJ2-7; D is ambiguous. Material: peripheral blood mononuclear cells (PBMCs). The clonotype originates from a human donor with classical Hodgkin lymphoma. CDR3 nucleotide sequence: TGTGCCAGCAGCTTTATTGGGGACTCCTACGAGCAGTACTTC. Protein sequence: CASSFIGDSYEQYF.